This TCR beta chain derives from a study of blood T cell repertoires in COVID-19. Here immunoSEQ multiplex PCR was the method, and the copy in TCRdb shows in-frame clones only, minus some. The sample comprises under 250,000 clones, approximately 80% of which are singletons, and more than 25% rests with the top ten. The junction had 9 bases not matched to a gene; V was cut back by 0 bases and J by 10 bases. Germline V gene sequence: CDR1 SGHVS, CDR2 FNYEAQ. The CDR3 has 15 residues. V and J are TRBV7-6 and TRBJ1-1, with 9 bases identical to TRBD1. The clonotype originates from a man between 40 and 49 years old with acute or convalescent COVID-19. Sample: peripheral blood. CDR3 coding DNA: TGTGCCAGCAGCTTAGCCCCGGGACAGGGCGGTGCAGCTTTCTTT. Residues: CASSLAPGQGGAAFF.